The sequence of this T cell receptor beta chain was determined in a study of OX40 agonist ivuxolimab in advanced cancers. Trimming took 0 bases from V and 0 from J, leaving 5 bases between them. From germline, CDR1 is SGHAT and CDR2 FQNNGV. This CDR3 spans 14 amino acids. The protocol was immunoSEQ multiplex PCR, while the TCRdb copy is restricted to in-frame clones and leaves out a portion. The sample includes tens of thousands of clones, about 90% of them seen just once. The chain carries TRBV11-2 and TRBJ1-1; D gene unclear. The sequencing used CD4+ or CD8+ T cells sorted from blood, collected in a trial of the OX40 agonist ivuxolimab. The receptor's source is an adult with an advanced solid tumor such as melanoma, head and neck, liver or kidney cancer. CDR3 residues: CASSLDRMNTEAFF. Written as DNA, the CDR3 is TGTGCCAGCAGCTTAGATCGAATGAACACTGAAGCTTTCTTT.